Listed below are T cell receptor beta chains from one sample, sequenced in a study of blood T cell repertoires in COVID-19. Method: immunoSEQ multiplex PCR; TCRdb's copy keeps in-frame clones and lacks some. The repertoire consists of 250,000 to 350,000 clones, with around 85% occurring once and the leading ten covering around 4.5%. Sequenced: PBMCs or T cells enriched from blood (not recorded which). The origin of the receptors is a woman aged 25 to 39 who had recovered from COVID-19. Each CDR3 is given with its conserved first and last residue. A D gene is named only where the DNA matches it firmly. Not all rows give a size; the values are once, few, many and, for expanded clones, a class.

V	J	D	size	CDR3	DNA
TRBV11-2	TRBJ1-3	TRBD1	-	CASSSRIPGQGWDTIYF	TGTGCCAGCAGCTCCCGAATACCGGGACAGGGGTGGGACACCATATATTTT
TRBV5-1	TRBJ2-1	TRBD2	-	CASSLDAQRALAAYNEQFF	TGCGCCAGCAGCTTGGACGCCCAAAGGGCCCTAGCGGCATACAATGAGCAGTTCTTC
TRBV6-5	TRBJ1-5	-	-	CASSATGNQPQHF	TGTGCCAGCAGCGCGACAGGCAATCAGCCCCAGCATTTT
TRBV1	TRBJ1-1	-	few	CTSSQAQGLHYTEAFF	TGCACCAGCAGCCAAGCCCAGGGCCTACACTACACTGAAGCTTTCTTT
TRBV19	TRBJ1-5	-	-	CASSTELQPQHF	TGTGCCAGTAGTACCGAGTTACAGCCCCAGCATTTT
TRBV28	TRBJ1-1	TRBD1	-	CASSPGQGEAFF	TGTGCCAGCAGTCCGGGACAGGGTGAAGCTTTCTTT
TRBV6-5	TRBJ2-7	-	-	CASSYSAGRGHYEQYF	TGTGCCAGCAGTTACTCTGCAGGACGGGGTCACTACGAGCAGTACTTC
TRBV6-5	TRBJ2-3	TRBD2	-	CASRTGLAGRDTQYF	TGTGCCAGCAGAACCGGACTAGCGGGGAGAGATACGCAGTATTTT
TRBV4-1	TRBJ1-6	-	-	CASSQDEGPYSPLHF	TGCGCCAGCAGCCAAGATGAGGGCCCCTATTCACCCCTCCACTTT
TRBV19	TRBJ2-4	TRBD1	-	CASRPGTGWDIQYF	TGTGCCAGTAGACCTGGGACAGGGTGGGACATTCAGTACTTC
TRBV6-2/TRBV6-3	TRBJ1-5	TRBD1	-	CASSRDSSNQPQHF	TGTGCCAGCAGTCGGGACAGTAGCAATCAGCCCCAGCATTTT
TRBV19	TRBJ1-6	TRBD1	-	CASKGTEIYNSPLHF	TGTGCCAGTAAAGGGACAGAGATTTATAATTCACCCCTCCACTTT
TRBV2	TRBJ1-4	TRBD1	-	CASSQQGSDEKLFF	TGTGCCAGCAGTCAACAGGGGTCAGATGAAAAACTGTTTTTT
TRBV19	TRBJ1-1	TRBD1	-	CASSIYYGTGRDTEAFF	TGTGCCAGTAGTATCTATTACGGGACAGGGAGGGACACTGAAGCTTTCTTT
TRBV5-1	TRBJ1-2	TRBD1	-	CASKLGQGNGYTF	TGCGCCAGCAAGTTGGGACAGGGGAATGGCTACACCTTC
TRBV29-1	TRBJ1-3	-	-	CSVDSPGNTIYF	TGCAGCGTTGACAGTCCTGGAAACACCATATATTTT
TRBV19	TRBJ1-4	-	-	CASSGRDSNEKLFF	TGTGCCAGTAGTGGCAGGGACTCAAATGAAAAACTGTTTTTT
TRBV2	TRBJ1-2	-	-	CASLTGQGGYTF	TGTGCCAGCTTGACAGGCCAGGGGGGCTACACCTTC
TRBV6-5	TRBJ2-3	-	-	CASSDSTVYTQYF	TGTGCCAGCAGTGACTCGACAGTTTATACGCAGTATTTT
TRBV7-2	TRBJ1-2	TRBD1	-	CASSLGQQGAYYGYTF	TGTGCCAGCAGCTTAGGCCAACAGGGGGCGTACTATGGCTACACCTTC
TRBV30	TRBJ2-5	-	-	CAWRVPGGTQYF	TGTGCCTGGCGAGTTCCCGGAGGGACCCAGTACTTC
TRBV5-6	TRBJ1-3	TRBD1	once	CASSFYGQGAGNTIYF	TGTGCCAGCAGCTTTTACGGACAGGGAGCTGGAAACACCATATATTTT
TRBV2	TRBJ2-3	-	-	CASSEGGTDTQYF	TGTGCCAGCAGTGAGGGCGGGACAGATACGCAGTATTTT
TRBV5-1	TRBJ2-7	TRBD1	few	CASSLNRGYEQYF	TGCGCCAGCAGCTTAAACAGGGGCTACGAGCAGTACTTC
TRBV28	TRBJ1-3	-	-	CASRLTDSSGNTIYF	TGTGCCAGCAGACTCACTGACAGCTCTGGAAACACCATATATTTT
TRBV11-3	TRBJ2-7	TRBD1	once	CASSFGQGDSLYEQYF	TGTGCCAGCAGCTTCGGACAGGGGGATTCTCTCTACGAGCAGTACTTC
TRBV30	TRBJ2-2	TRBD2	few	CAWSTGRTSGKNTGELFF	TGTGCCTGGAGTACCGGAAGGACTAGCGGGAAGAACACCGGGGAGCTGTTTTTT
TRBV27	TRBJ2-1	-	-	CASNDRARNNEQFF	TGTGCCAGCAACGACAGAGCCCGGAACAATGAGCAGTTCTTC
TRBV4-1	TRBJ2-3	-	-	CASSQEEARGTDTQYF	TGCGCCAGCAGCCAAGAGGAGGCCCGAGGCACAGATACGCAGTATTTT
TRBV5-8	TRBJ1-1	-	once	CASRLVGVTEAFF	TGTGCCAGCAGGTTGGTAGGGGTCACTGAAGCTTTCTTT
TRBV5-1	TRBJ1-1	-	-	CASSRDIWNTEAFF	TGCGCCAGCAGCCGGGACATTTGGAACACTGAAGCTTTCTTT
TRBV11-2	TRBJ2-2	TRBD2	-	CASSPGTSGNTGELFF	TGTGCCAGCAGCCCGGGGACTAGCGGGAACACCGGGGAGCTGTTTTTT